This record concerns one T cell receptor (beta chain) sequence. The antigen is unknown. Triplicate sorting captured a few hundred thousand cells each from every CD8+ T cell subset. This entry belongs to a study of CXCR3-negative and CXCR3-positive naive CD8 T cells. Whole-study results and caveats: TRB CDR3s of CXCR3-positive naive cells were more hydrophobic than those of CXCR3-negative naive cells.

Germline V gives CDR1 SGHKS, CDR2 YYEKEE (reference sequence). CDR3 length: 19 residues. Preparation of TRB cDNA libraries relied on 5' RACE carrying UMI labels. TCRdb reprocessed the 5' RACE reads and stores each CDR3 protein as one record, lacking DNA. Recorded for this sample: around 95,000 distinct CDR3 sequences. The chain employs TRBV5-5 and TRBJ2-1; TCRdb designates TRBD1, a call that cannot be tested without DNA. Sequences were obtained from naive CXCR3+ CD8+ T cells from blood. Subset of the sample: CD45RO-CCR7+CD27+CD95- naive CD8+ T cells expressing CXCR3 (TNR3+). The clonotype originates from a human donor in good health. Some clones in this sample may be carry-over from other donors' samples. The chain's CDR3 is CASSPSYPGGTGNYNEQFF.